The clone carrying this TCR beta chain has a handful of counts. What it binds is unknown. These data belong to a study of CD8 T cells in ankylosing spondylitis. General observations from the study: Clones linked to disease were reported to show significant enrichment in matched ankylosing spondylitis synovial fluid. Earlier work had already found some motif variants in reactive arthritis synovial fluid and blood.

Making use of molecular barcodes, quantitative 5'-RACE generated TCR beta libraries. In TCRdb, the 5' RACE reads were re-called with MiXCR into one record per CDR3 protein. Here the sample spans under 120,000 distinct CDR3 sequences, under 30% being singletons. The CDR3 spans 16 residues. The V segment lost 0 bases and the J segment 5 bases; nucleotides outside the gene matches: 2. CDR1 is SGHAT and CDR2 is FQNNGV in the germline V gene. The sequenced sample consisted of synovial fluid, either unsorted or a sorted T cell fraction (not recorded which). This chain connects TRBV11-2 to TRBJ2-3, with TRBD2 matching 13 bases. The receptor was derived from a male donor with ankylosing spondylitis. For the CDR3, the DNA is TGTGCCAGCAGCTTAGAGGGACTAGCGGGAAGAGATACGCAGTATTTT. This translates into CASSLEGLAGRDTQYF.